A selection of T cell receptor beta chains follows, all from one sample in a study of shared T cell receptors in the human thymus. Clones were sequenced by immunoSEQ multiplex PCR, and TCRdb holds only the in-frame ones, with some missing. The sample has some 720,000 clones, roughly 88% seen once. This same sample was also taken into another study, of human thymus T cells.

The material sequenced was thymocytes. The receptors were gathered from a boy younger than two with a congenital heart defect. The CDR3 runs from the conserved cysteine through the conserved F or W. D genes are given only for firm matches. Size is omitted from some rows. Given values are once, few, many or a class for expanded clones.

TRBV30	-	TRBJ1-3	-	TGTGCCTGGAAAGGAGGGGCCGGTGGAAACACCATATATTTT	CAWKGGAGGNTIYF
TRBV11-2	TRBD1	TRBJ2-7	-	TGTGCCAGCAGCTCCGCCCCAAGGACAGGCCAGGGACCGTACTTC	CASSSAPRTGQGPYF
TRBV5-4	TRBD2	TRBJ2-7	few	TGTGCCAGCAGCTTGGAGGGAGCTAGCGGGCGGTACGAGCAGTACTTC	CASSLEGASGRYEQYF
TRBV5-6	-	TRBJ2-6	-	TGTGCCAGCAGCCCGCCCAGGACAGACCCCCCTGGGGCCAACGTCCTGACTTTC	CASSPPRTDPPGANVLTF
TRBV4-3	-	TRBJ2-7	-	TGCGCCAGCAGCCAAGGGATTGTGGGCAGGGGATTTTTCGGCTACGAGCAGTACTTC	CASSQGIVGRGFFGYEQYF
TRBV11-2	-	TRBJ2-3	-	TGTGCCAGCAGCGTAAATACGCAGTATTTT	CASSVNTQYF
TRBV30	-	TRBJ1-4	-	TGTGCCTGGAGTCCACCCGCGGGAGCAACTAATGAAAAACTGTTTTTT	CAWSPPAGATNEKLFF
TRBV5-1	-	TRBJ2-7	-	TGCGCCAGCAGCTTGCACGAGCAGGACGAGCAGTACTTC	CASSLHEQDEQYF
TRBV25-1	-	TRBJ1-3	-	TGTGCCAGCAGTGAATTTGAAGAGGGCAGCTCTGGAAACACCATATATTTT	CASSEFEEGSSGNTIYF
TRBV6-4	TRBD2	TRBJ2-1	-	TGTGCCAGCAGTGACTCGGGGACTAGCGGGGGGGACAATGAGCAGTTCTTC	CASSDSGTSGGDNEQFF
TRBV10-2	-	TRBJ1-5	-	TGCGCCAGCCAGGGCCATAGCAATCAGCCCCAGCATTTT	CASQGHSNQPQHF
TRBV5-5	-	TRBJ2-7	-	TGTGCCAGCAGCTTAGCCCCCCACGTCAGGGGCCGCGTTACCTACGAGCAGTACTTC	CASSLAPHVRGRVTYEQYF
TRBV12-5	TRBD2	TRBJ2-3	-	TGTGCTAGTGGTTTGGGAACCGGGTCTAGCGGGAGACCTCGCCCGTACACAGATACGCAGTATTTT	CASGLGTGSSGRPRPYTDTQYF
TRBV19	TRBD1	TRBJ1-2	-	TGTGCCAGTAGTATAGGCCCCGGGACAGGCCGTGGCTACACCTTC	CASSIGPGTGRGYTF
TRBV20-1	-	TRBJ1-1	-	TGCAGATTAAACAGGGAAGCTTTCTTT	CRLNREAFF
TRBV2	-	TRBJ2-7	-	TGTGCCAGCAGTGACGGGGGAGAAGGAACCTACGAGCAGTACTTC	CASSDGGEGTYEQYF
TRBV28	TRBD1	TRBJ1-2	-	TGTGCCAGCAGTTTAGAGACAGGGGACTTCGGAGGCTACACCTTC	CASSLETGDFGGYTF
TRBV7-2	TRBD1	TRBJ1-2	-	TGTGCCAGCAGCTTAGAGAGCGACAGGGGAGTTGGCTACACCTTC	CASSLESDRGVGYTF
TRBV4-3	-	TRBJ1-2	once	TGCGCCAGCAGCCCCCAGGGTAACTATGGCTACACCTTC	CASSPQGNYGYTF
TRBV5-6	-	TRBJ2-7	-	TGTGCCAGCAGCTTGGACAGGGTCGTTCTCGAGCAGTACTTC	CASSLDRVVLEQYF
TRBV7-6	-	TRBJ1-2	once	TGTGCCAGCAGCTTAGATTATCGGGGCTACACCTTC	CASSLDYRGYTF
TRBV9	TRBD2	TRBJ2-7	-	TGTGCCAGCAGCGCTGGGACTAGCGTCAGCTCCTACGAGCAGTACTTC	CASSAGTSVSSYEQYF
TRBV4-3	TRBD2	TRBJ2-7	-	TGCGCCAGCAGCCAAGAATTTCTGGGAGGGGACGAGCAGTACTTC	CASSQEFLGGDEQYF
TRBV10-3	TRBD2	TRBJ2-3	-	TGTGCCATCAGTCCCAGGGCTAGCGGGAGGGAGGTGGATACGCAGTATTTT	CAISPRASGREVDTQYF